This TCR beta chain is drawn from a study of beta chain features in type 1 diabetes. As to this clone: Its specificity is unknown.

Expressed TCRB transcripts were sequenced because the entire RNA isolate underwent reverse transcription. The study sequenced naive, central memory and regulatory T cell samples to an average of roughly 4 million reads. Using immunoSEQ multiplex PCR, the repertoire was profiled, and TCRdb retains in-frame clones only, with some absent. Of 400,000 or so clones detected, roughly 12% appear once; the ten largest clones hold around 0.0099%. The V gene's germline CDR1 is LNHNV and CDR2 YYDKDF (reference sequence). The CDR3 has 14 residues. V was cut by 2 bases and J by 8 bases, with 13 bases left in between. Whole-study findings and limits: Across all four CD4+ subsets, people with type 1 diabetes showed modestly shorter TCRB CDR3s. Over-representation of high TCR-expressing cells was a possible consequence of cDNA sequencing.

Blood was drawn once from each donor into heparinised tubes. The draws averaged roughly 120 mL. Over 95% purity was reached by all sorted populations. The J gene is TRBJ2-1, the V gene TRBV15, with D perhaps matching TRBD2 (5 bases). The receptor's source is a young woman with type 1 diabetes. The material sequenced was naive CD4+ T cells from blood. CDR3 coding DNA: TGTGCCACCAGCAGACCGACTAAGGGCCATGAGCAGTTCTTC. It is translated as CATSRPTKGHEQFF.